The subject of this entry is one T cell receptor beta chain. Its antigen is unidentified. Some clones are missing from TCRdb's copy, which holds only in-frame ones; the method was immunoSEQ multiplex PCR. The profile covers about 150,000 clones, with approximately 88% appearing a single time and under 5.5% taken by the ten largest. The entry originates in a study of T cell responses to AZD1222 COVID-19 vaccine. Regarding the study as a whole: CD4 TCRs associated with vaccination spanned spike, dominating at 160-218 and 743-854. Most donors were white British, females outnumbered males, and clonal diversity was possibly underestimated.

The V gene lost 7 bases and the J gene lost 5 bases, with 11 bases spanning the gap. This CDR3 has 13 amino acids. Germline-derived CDR1 and CDR2 are LNHDA and SQIVND (reference sequence). The TCR sequence derives from an adult who received the MenACWY meningococcal vaccine as a control. The chain uses TRBV19 and TRBJ1-4, with a tentative D call TRBD1 (5 bases). This specimen consisted of peripheral blood, obtained 28 days after the second dose of the MenACWY control vaccine. As DNA, the CDR3 is TGTGCCAGTAAGGGGCGGGGGAATGAAAAACTGTTTTTT. Its translation is CASKGRGNEKLFF.